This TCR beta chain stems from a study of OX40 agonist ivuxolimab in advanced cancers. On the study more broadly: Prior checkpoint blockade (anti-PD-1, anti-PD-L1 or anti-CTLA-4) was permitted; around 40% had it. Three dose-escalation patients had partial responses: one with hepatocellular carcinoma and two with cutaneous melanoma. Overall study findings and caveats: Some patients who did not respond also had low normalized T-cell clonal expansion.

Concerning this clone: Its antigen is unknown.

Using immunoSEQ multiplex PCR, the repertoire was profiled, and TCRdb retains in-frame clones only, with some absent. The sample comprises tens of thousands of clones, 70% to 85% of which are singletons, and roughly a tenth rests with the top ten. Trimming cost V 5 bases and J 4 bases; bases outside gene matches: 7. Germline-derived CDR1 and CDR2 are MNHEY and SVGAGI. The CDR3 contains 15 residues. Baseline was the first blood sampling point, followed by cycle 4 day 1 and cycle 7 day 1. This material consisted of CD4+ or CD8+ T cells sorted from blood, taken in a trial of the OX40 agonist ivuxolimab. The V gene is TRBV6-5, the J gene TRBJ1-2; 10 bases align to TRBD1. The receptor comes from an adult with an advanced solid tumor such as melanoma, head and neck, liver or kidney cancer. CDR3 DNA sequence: TGTGCCAGCAGTATGACCGGGACAGGGGTCTATGGCTACACCTTC. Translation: CASSMTGTGVYGYTF.